These T cell receptor beta chains were read from a single sample in a study of regulatory T cells in long-lasting Graves disease. TCRdb reprocessed the multiplex PCR reads via MiXCR and lists one record per CDR3 protein. The sample shows about 400,000 distinct CDR3 sequences, more than 20% of them seen only once. Sequencing was performed on peripheral blood mononuclear cells (PBMCs), taken when the disease was refractory, from a patient treated with antithyroid drugs. These receptors all come from a female donor with Graves disease. Both conserved end residues are part of each CDR3. A D gene is named only where the DNA matches it firmly. Size is omitted from some rows. Given values are once, few, many or a class for expanded clones.

12 | TRBJ2-7 | TRBV12-3/TRBV12-4 | many | TRBD2 | CASSLREYEQYF | TGTGCCAGCAGTTTGCGGGAGTACGAGCAGTACTTC
14 | TRBJ1-2 | TRBV5-4 | NA | NA | CASSLAARSYGYTF | TGTGCCAGCAGCTTGGCGGCCAGGAGCTATGGCTACACCTTC
15 | TRBJ2-7 | TRBV7-2 | many | NA | CASSLEAGQSHEQYF | TGTGCCAGCAGCTTAGAAGCCGGACAGTCCCACGAGCAGTACTTC
15 | TRBJ2-4 | TRBV19 | few | NA | CASSYKGGAKNIQYF | TGTGCCAGTAGTTACAAGGGGGGAGCCAAAAACATTCAGTACTTC
13 | TRBJ1-5 | TRBV28 | many | NA | CASSLRGRQPQHF | TGTGCCAGCAGTTTAAGGGGTCGTCAGCCCCAGCATTTT
16 | TRBJ1-3 | TRBV2 | NA | NA | CASSKGEGISGNTIYF | TGTGCCAGCAGTAAAGGCGAGGGCATCTCTGGAAACACCATATATTTT
16 | TRBJ2-7 | TRBV12-5 | many | NA | CASGLSDVRGGYEQYF | TGTGCTAGTGGCCTGTCCGACGTCAGAGGTGGTTACGAGCAGTACTTC
12 | TRBJ1-1 | TRBV6-1 | few | NA | CASRAANTEAFF | TGTGCCTCCCGCGCAGCGAACACTGAAGCTTTCTTT
12 | TRBJ1-5 | TRBV19 | NA | NA | CASSIRNQPQHF | TGTGCCAGTAGTATAAGGAATCAGCCCCAGCATTTT
12 | TRBJ1-2 | TRBV27 | few | NA | CASRGDLYGYTF | TGTGCCAGCAGAGGGGACCTGTATGGCTACACCTTC
15 | TRBJ2-1 | TRBV11-2 | NA | TRBD2 | CASRRPSGRNNEQFF | TGTGCCAGCAGACGTCCTAGCGGGAGAAACAATGAGCAGTTCTTC
14 | TRBJ1-5 | TRBV27 | few | NA | CASSSTGFNQPQHF | TGTGCCAGCAGTTCAACGGGTTTTAATCAGCCCCAGCATTTT
14 | TRBJ2-7 | TRBV12-3/TRBV12-4 | many | TRBD2 | CASSPGLAWYEQYF | TGTGCCAGCAGCCCAGGACTAGCCTGGTACGAGCAGTACTTC
14 | TRBJ1-1 | TRBV11-1 | many | TRBD1 | CASSTTGGGTEAFF | TGTGCCAGCAGCACTACAGGGGGTGGCACTGAAGCTTTCTTT
14 | TRBJ1-6 | TRBV6-1 | few | NA | CASTSNFYNSPLHF | TGTGCCAGCACGTCCAACTTTTATAATTCACCCCTCCACTTT
14 | TRBJ2-5 | TRBV2 | many | TRBD2 | CASRLAGVEETQYF | TGTGCCAGCAGACTAGCGGGAGTCGAAGAGACCCAGTACTTC
13 | TRBJ1-6 | TRBV2 | few | NA | CASILGSYSPLHF | TGTGCCAGCATTCTTGGGTCGTATTCACCCCTCCACTTT
16 | TRBJ2-7 | TRBV7-4 | NA | NA | CASSSLGVQGGVEQYF | TGTGCCAGCAGCTCGCTGGGGGTACAGGGAGGGGTCGAGCAGTACTTC
13 | TRBJ2-4 | TRBV10-3 | few | NA | CAISGDRWDIQYF | TGTGCCATCAGTGGGGACCGGTGGGACATTCAGTACTTC
14 | TRBJ1-3 | TRBV12-3/TRBV12-4 | few | TRBD1 | CASSLGGQGNTIYF | TGTGCCAGCAGTTTAGGGGGACAGGGAAACACCATATATTTT